Listed below are T cell receptor beta chains from one sample, sequenced in a study of T-cell memory formation after mild COVID-19. TCRdb re-called the 5' RACE reads with MiXCR, one entry per CDR3 protein. The sample yields hundreds of thousands of distinct CDR3 sequences, approximately 16% seen once. The sequencing sample was made of PBMCs or a T cell subset sorted from them (not recorded which). Receptor source: a man younger than 35 who had mild COVID-19 (a few samples of this study predate the infection). Cell type and time point are not known. CDR3s include the opening cysteine and the closing phenylalanine or tryptophan. The order of the fields is CDR3 length, V gene, J gene, CDR3 protein.

len: 16; v_gene: TRBV28; j_gene: TRBJ1-2; CDR3aa: CASSHGGGQSANGYTF
len: 14; v_gene: TRBV2; j_gene: TRBJ2-2; CDR3aa: CASSDRVATGELFF
len: 18; v_gene: TRBV6-5; j_gene: TRBJ1-2; CDR3aa: CASRERNEWEGIGYGYTF
len: 12; v_gene: TRBV25-1; j_gene: TRBJ1-1; CDR3aa: CASSVVGGEAFF
len: 13; v_gene: TRBV2; j_gene: TRBJ1-1; CDR3aa: CASSGTGENEAFF
len: 13; v_gene: TRBV12-3/TRBV12-4; j_gene: TRBJ2-2; CDR3aa: CASNPGVSGELFF
len: 15; v_gene: TRBV11-2; j_gene: TRBJ2-1; CDR3aa: CASRSSGGAHIEQFF
len: 16; v_gene: TRBV12-3/TRBV12-4; j_gene: TRBJ1-2; CDR3aa: CASSLTGTQANYGYTF
len: 15; v_gene: TRBV7-2; j_gene: TRBJ2-5; CDR3aa: CASSLVSGDGETQYF
len: 15; v_gene: TRBV4-1; j_gene: TRBJ1-5; CDR3aa: CASSQRAVSNQPQHF
len: 13; v_gene: TRBV6-1; j_gene: TRBJ1-5; CDR3aa: CASLTSGVKAQHF
len: 14; v_gene: TRBV6-5; j_gene: TRBJ2-2; CDR3aa: CASIQTGRPGELFF
len: 15; v_gene: TRBV9; j_gene: TRBJ2-3; CDR3aa: CASSVAGFSTDTQYF
len: 18; v_gene: TRBV7-6; j_gene: TRBJ2-3; CDR3aa: CASSSPRLAGAPADTQYF
len: 13; v_gene: TRBV9; j_gene: TRBJ2-5; CDR3aa: CASSSAVMETQYF
len: 14; v_gene: TRBV4-3; j_gene: TRBJ2-3; CDR3aa: CASSRRDNTDTQYF
len: 13; v_gene: TRBV4-3; j_gene: TRBJ2-5; CDR3aa: CASSQVGGKTQYF
len: 15; v_gene: TRBV12-5; j_gene: TRBJ1-5; CDR3aa: CASGLTALGNQPQHF
len: 15; v_gene: TRBV27; j_gene: TRBJ2-1; CDR3aa: CASSSTGTRYNEQFF
len: 15; v_gene: TRBV7-2; j_gene: TRBJ1-1; CDR3aa: CASSLVTGGGTEAFF
len: 13; v_gene: TRBV7-7; j_gene: TRBJ1-4; CDR3aa: CASSPTTHSQLFF
len: 14; v_gene: TRBV7-9; j_gene: TRBJ2-2; CDR3aa: CASSTDRGTGELFF
len: 20; v_gene: TRBV12-3/TRBV12-4; j_gene: TRBJ1-3; CDR3aa: CASSLDPGWEPWVSGNTIYF
len: 16; v_gene: TRBV7-8; j_gene: TRBJ2-2; CDR3aa: CASTQGGAGGTGELFF
len: 15; v_gene: TRBV5-4; j_gene: TRBJ1-1; CDR3aa: CASSLESRGNTEAFF
len: 14; v_gene: TRBV2; j_gene: TRBJ2-5; CDR3aa: CASSDRGVVQTQYF
len: 14; v_gene: TRBV7-9; j_gene: TRBJ1-1; CDR3aa: CASSPDRASTEAFF
len: 15; v_gene: TRBV10-3; j_gene: TRBJ2-7; CDR3aa: CAIRTERGDGYEQYF
len: 13; v_gene: TRBV25-1; j_gene: TRBJ2-5; CDR3aa: CASSWGGKETQYF
len: 15; v_gene: TRBV7-9; j_gene: TRBJ1-5; CDR3aa: CASSLDSTSNQPQHF
len: 12; v_gene: TRBV20-1; j_gene: TRBJ1-2; CDR3aa: CSASERTVGYTF
len: 19; v_gene: TRBV4-3; j_gene: TRBJ2-2; CDR3aa: CASSQEILSGGAYTGELFF
len: 13; v_gene: TRBV30; j_gene: TRBJ1-2; CDR3aa: CAWSSGTNYGYTF
len: 15; v_gene: TRBV5-1; j_gene: TRBJ2-2; CDR3aa: CASSFAGPNTGELFF
len: 12; v_gene: TRBV5-8; j_gene: TRBJ1-2; CDR3aa: CASSLLGGGYTF
len: 18; v_gene: TRBV15; j_gene: TRBJ2-3; CDR3aa: CATSREGSGIGRTDTQYF
len: 14; v_gene: TRBV12-3/TRBV12-4; j_gene: TRBJ1-4; CDR3aa: CASSLRQSNEKLFF
len: 17; v_gene: TRBV27; j_gene: TRBJ2-5; CDR3aa: CASSGTGAGTLQETQYF
len: 14; v_gene: TRBV28; j_gene: TRBJ1-4; CDR3aa: CASTIFGDKEKLFF
len: 18; v_gene: TRBV29-1; j_gene: TRBJ2-2; CDR3aa: CSVEGSVGQGEYTGELFF
len: 14; v_gene: TRBV12-3/TRBV12-4; j_gene: TRBJ1-3; CDR3aa: CASSLSAEGNTIYF